Shown below are 27 T cell receptor beta chains from a single sample sequenced in a study of T cell responses to AZD1222 COVID-19 vaccine. Data came from immunoSEQ multiplex PCR; TCRdb stores just in-frame clones and leaves some out. The profile covers 70,000 to 95,000 clones, with roughly nine tenths appearing a single time and 4% to 5% taken by the ten largest. Sequenced here: peripheral blood, sampled 28 days after the second AZD1222 dose. The receptor set was obtained from an adult who received the AZD1222 COVID-19 vaccine.

The rearrangement uses TRBV19 and TRBJ1-2; no clear D. Trimming took 7 bases from V and 5 from J, leaving 11 bases between them. The germline gives CDR1 LNHDA, CDR2 SQIVND (reference sequence). This CDR3 spans 12 amino acids. The CDR3 loop reads CASTYGDYGYTF. The CDR3 DNA reads as TGTGCCAGTACCTACGGGGATTATGGCTACACCTTC.

The chain employs TRBV7-6 and TRBJ2-5; TRBD2 matches at 11 bases. Germline V lookup: CDR1 SGHVS, CDR2 FNYEAQ. The CDR3 runs to 17 residues. J gave up 6 bases and V 2 bases, and 11 bases lay outside the gene matches. CDR3 nucleotide sequence: TGTGCCAGCAGCTTATTCGGTAGCGGGGGGGGCGTGAAGACCCAGTACTTC. This gives the protein CASSLFGSGGGVKTQYF.

The chain carries TRBV6-6 and TRBJ2-7, with a possible D match to TRBD1 (5 bases). Germline V gene lookup returns CDR1 MNHNY and CDR2 SVGAGI (reference sequence). Trimming took 4 bases from V and 4 from J, leaving 17 bases between them. The CDR3 loop spans 15 amino acids. The CDR3 DNA reads TGTGCCAGCAGTTCACAGGCTAAATTATTGTACGAGCAGTACTTC. This gives the protein CASSSQAKLLYEQYF.

This chain joins TRBV10-2 and TRBJ1-2; D is unresolved. The CDR3 has 14 residues. The V end was cut by 6 bases, the J end by 11 bases, with 22 bases between. Germline lookup yields CDR1 WSHSY and CDR2 SAAADI. CDR3 protein: CASSPERLKVAYTF. CDR3 in DNA: TGCGCCAGCAGCCCCGAGCGTCTTAAGGTCGCGTACACCTTC.

The J gene is TRBJ2-2, the V gene TRBV7-8; D is possibly TRBD1 (5 bases). The CDR3 is 16 residues long. Germline V lookup: CDR1 SGHVS, CDR2 FQNEAQ. The V gene lost 2 bases and the J gene lost 0 bases, with 10 bases spanning the gap. The CDR3 protein is CASSLYQGSNTGELFF. In DNA, the CDR3 is TGTGCCAGCAGCTTATATCAGGGATCGAACACCGGGGAGCTGTTTTTT.

V and J are TRBV7-6 and TRBJ2-1; 10 nucleotides match TRBD1. The length of the CDR3 is 15 residues. J was trimmed by 8 bases and V by 5 bases; bases with no gene match: 9. Germline assignment: CDR1 SGHVS and CDR2 FNYEAQ. CDR3 DNA: TGTGCCAGCAGCCGATCGACAGGGGGCGAGGATGAGCAGTTCTTC. Its protein product is CASSRSTGGEDEQFF.

J is TRBJ2-2 and V is TRBV6-5; D gene uncertain. The CDR3 length is 13 residues. The V gene's germline CDR1 is MNHEY and CDR2 SVGAGI. With 6 bases removed from V and 7 bases from J, the gap between germline ends came to 12 bases. The CDR3 here is CASRANTNGELFF. CDR3 DNA: TGTGCCAGCAGAGCGAATACAAACGGGGAGCTGTTTTTT.

The chain has TRBV30 and TRBJ2-7; D perhaps matches TRBD1 (5 bases). V lost 4 bases, J lost 2 bases, and 15 bases lay in between. The CDR3 is made up of 14 amino acids. Germline CDR1 is GTSNPN and CDR2 is SVGIG (reference sequence). The CDR3 DNA reads TGTGCCTGGAAAGAAGCAGGGCCTCCCTACGAGCAGTACTTC. It encodes CAWKEAGPPYEQYF.

This sequence joins TRBV20-1 and TRBJ1-2; D ambiguous. The germline V gene encodes CDR1 DFQATT and CDR2 SNEGSKA (reference sequence). This CDR3 contains 11 residues. V lost 1 base to trimming and J lost 3 bases, with 3 bases between them. The CDR3 sequence is CSARGHYGYTF. Here the CDR3 DNA reads TGCAGTGCTAGAGGACACTATGGCTACACCTTC.

The gene calls are TRBV6-5 and TRBJ1-2; possibly TRBD1 for D (6 bases). Germline V gives CDR1 MNHEY, CDR2 SVGAGI. The CDR3 runs to 13 residues. V gave up 1 base and J gave up 10 bases, with 13 bases separating them. The CDR3 DNA sequence: TGTGCCAGCAGTTACTTAAACAGGGACTCCTACACCTTC. Protein: CASSYLNRDSYTF.

The chain carries TRBV5-1 and TRBJ2-2, with 13 nucleotides matching TRBD2. CDR1 and CDR2 from the germline V gene are SGHRS and YFSETQ. This CDR3 spans 16 amino acids. V lost 4 bases to trimming and J lost 3 bases; unmatched junction nucleotides: 3. In DNA form, the CDR3 reads TGCGCCAGCAGCGGAGGACTAGCGGGGGACACCGGGGAGCTGTTTTTT. Translating it yields CASSGGLAGDTGELFF.

The chain is built from TRBV18 and TRBJ1-3; 7 bases agree with TRBD1. The CDR3 spans 15 residues. Germline trimming cut 0 bases from V and 2 bases from J; bases unmatched to any gene: 1. In germline, CDR1 is KGHSH, CDR2 LQKENI. The CDR3 loop is CASSPPGTAGNTIYF. CDR3 bases: TGTGCCAGCTCACCACCCGGGACAGCTGGAAACACCATATATTTT.

This chain joins TRBV9 and TRBJ2-1, with D possibly called TRBD1 or TRBD2 (5 bases each). CDR1 and CDR2 from the germline V gene are SGDLS and YYNGEE. CDR3 length: 16 amino acids. V dropped 4 bases and J dropped 8 bases, with 22 bases sitting between them. CDR3 DNA sequence: TGTGCCAGCAGCCTTCCCGGGGCAGCCAAAGGGGATGAGCAGTTCTTC. As protein: CASSLPGAAKGDEQFF.

The chain links TRBV10-3 to TRBJ2-7; 11 bases agree with TRBD1. The CDR3 totals 17 residues. Germline trimming cut 0 bases from V and 9 bases from J; bases unmatched to any gene: 13. Germline V gene lookup returns CDR1 ENHRY and CDR2 SYGVKD. The CDR3 bases are TGTGCCATCAGTGAGTCGCCTTACGGACAGGGGGCTTTCGCGCAGTACTTC. As protein: CAISESPYGQGAFAQYF.

This sequence joins TRBV7-6 and TRBJ2-2; TRBD2 agrees at 9 bases. This CDR3 region has 14 residues. The junction had 5 bases not matched to a gene; V was cut back by 11 bases and J by 1 base. Germline V gives CDR1 SGHVS, CDR2 FNYEAQ. The CDR3 protein is CAEKRGVNTGELFF. CDR3 nucleotide sequence: TGTGCCGAAAAGCGGGGGGTGAACACCGGGGAGCTGTTTTTT.

The chain joins TRBV5-5 to TRBJ1-2; 10 nucleotides match TRBD1. Germline V lookup: CDR1 SGHKS, CDR2 YYEKEE (reference sequence). The CDR3 runs 16 residues. J gave up 7 bases and V 4 bases, and 13 bases lay outside the gene matches. The CDR3 protein is CASSPGQGYEGAGYTF. The CDR3 DNA sequence: TGTGCCAGCAGCCCGGGACAGGGGTATGAAGGGGCTGGCTACACCTTC.

CDR3 protein: CASSMATGYGYTF. The CDR3 nucleotides are TGTGCCAGTAGTATGGCAACAGGGTATGGCTACACCTTC. The rearrangement joins TRBV19 to TRBJ1-2; TRBD1 might be the D (6 bases). Per germline, CDR1 LNHDA and CDR2 SQIVND (reference sequence). The V and J ends lost 3 bases and 5 bases respectively, with 10 bases between them. This CDR3 is built from 13 residues.

This clone was seen just once. This sequence joins TRBV3-1 (or the pseudogene TRBV3-2) and TRBJ1-1; D is perhaps TRBD1 (6 bases). V was shortened by 0 bases and J by 0 bases, with 14 bases between the two germline ends. In germline, CDR1 is LGHDT, CDR2 YNNKEL (reference sequence). The CDR3 extends over 17 amino acids. DNA for the CDR3: TGTGCCAGCAGCCAAGATGGGCAGGGGAAAATGAACACTGAAGCTTTCTTT. Residues: CASSQDGQGKMNTEAFF.

The gene calls are TRBV7-8 and TRBJ1-3, with D maybe TRBD1 (5 bases). The V and J ends lost 3 bases and 0 bases respectively, with 15 bases between them. Germline CDR1 reads SGHVS; CDR2 reads FQNEAQ. CDR3 length: 17 residues. The CDR3 DNA sequence: TGTGCCAGCAGCTTGGGCTCCAGGGCCAGCTCTGGAAACACCATATATTTT. Its translation: CASSLGSRASSGNTIYF.

The J gene is TRBJ2-2, the V gene TRBV10-2, with 11 bases lining up with TRBD2. The J segment lost 6 bases and the V segment lost 6 bases, leaving 6 bases of the junction unmatched. The CDR3 has 15 residues. Germline V gene data show CDR1 as WSHSY and CDR2 as SAAADI. This chain's CDR3 is CASRTFSGGAGELFF. For the CDR3, the DNA is TGCGCCAGCAGGACTTTTAGCGGGGGGGCCGGGGAGCTGTTTTTT.

This chain joins TRBV7-9 and TRBJ1-2; D not certain. Germline V gene lookup returns CDR1 SEHNR and CDR2 FQNEAQ (reference sequence). Trimming left V 5 bases short and J 4 bases short, with 11 bases between. This CDR3 is 13 amino acids long. CDR3: CASSPRGSYGYTF. The CDR3 region has the DNA TGTGCCAGCAGCCCCCGCGGGAGCTATGGCTACACCTTC.

This clone was seen more than once but under ten times. The gene calls are TRBV30 and TRBJ1-3, with D hard to call. Deletions cut 0 bases from V and 0 bases from J, with 9 bases between. The germline CDR1 and CDR2 sequences are GTSNPN and SVGIG (reference sequence). This CDR3 spans 15 amino acids. The CDR3 here is CAWSVGRSSGNTIYF. The CDR3 nucleotides read TGTGCCTGGAGTGTAGGGCGCAGCTCTGGAAACACCATATATTTT.

This clone was recorded only once. The rearrangement joins TRBV5-1 to TRBJ1-2; 12 bases are a match to TRBD1. Looked up from germline, CDR1 is SGHRS and CDR2 is YFSETQ. Unmatched junction bases numbered 6, after V lost 5 bases and J lost 7 bases. The CDR3 consists of 14 residues. The CDR3 sequence is CASSRGQGAFGYTF. The CDR3 DNA reads TGCGCCAGCAGTCGGGGACAGGGGGCATTTGGCTACACCTTC.

The genes are TRBV6-6 and TRBJ2-7, with D maybe TRBD1 (6 bases). Trimming left V 6 bases short and J 4 bases short, with 16 bases between. Germline V lookup: CDR1 MNHNY, CDR2 SVGAGI (reference sequence). There are 14 residues in the CDR3. The CDR3: CASSPGQSRYEQYF. DNA of the CDR3: TGTGCCAGCAGCCCCGGACAGAGTCGATACGAGCAGTACTTC.

The gene calls are TRBV4-1 and TRBJ1-2; D unclear. The CDR3 is 15 residues long. The germline V and J ends were trimmed by 1 base and 2 bases, with 11 bases remaining between them. The germline CDR1 and CDR2 sequences are MGHRA and YSYEKL. This CDR3 is CASSQVVQTNYGYTF. The CDR3 DNA follows: TGCGCCAGCAGCCAAGTCGTCCAAACCAACTATGGCTACACCTTC.

The chain has TRBV5-5 and TRBJ2-1, with 9 bases that match TRBD2. Looked up from germline, CDR1 is SGHKS and CDR2 is YYEKEE (reference sequence). The CDR3 loop spans 16 amino acids. Unmatched junction bases numbered 9, after V lost 0 bases and J lost 8 bases. CDR3 protein: CASSLAKAGGIDEQFF. The CDR3 region has the DNA TGTGCCAGCAGCTTGGCCAAAGCGGGGGGTATTGATGAGCAGTTCTTC.

The rearrangement joins TRBV19 to TRBJ2-3, with D unresolved. Germline V gives CDR1 LNHDA, CDR2 SQIVND (reference sequence). The V and J ends lost 3 bases and 4 bases respectively, with 5 bases between them. The CDR3 totals 12 residues. Here the CDR3 reads CASSISPDTQYF. The CDR3 DNA reads TGTGCCAGTAGTATTTCCCCAGATACGCAGTATTTT.